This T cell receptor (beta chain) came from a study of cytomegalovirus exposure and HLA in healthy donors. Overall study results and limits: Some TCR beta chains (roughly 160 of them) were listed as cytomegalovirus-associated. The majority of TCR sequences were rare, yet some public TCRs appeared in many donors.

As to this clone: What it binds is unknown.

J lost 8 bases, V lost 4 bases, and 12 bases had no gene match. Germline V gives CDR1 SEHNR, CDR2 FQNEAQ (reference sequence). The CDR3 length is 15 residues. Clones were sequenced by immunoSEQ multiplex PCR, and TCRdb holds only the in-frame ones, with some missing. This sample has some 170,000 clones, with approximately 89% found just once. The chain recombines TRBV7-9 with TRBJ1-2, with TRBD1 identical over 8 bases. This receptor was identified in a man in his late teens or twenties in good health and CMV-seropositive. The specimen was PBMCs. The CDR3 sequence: CASSSSAGGSGGYTF. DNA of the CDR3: TGTGCCAGCAGCTCCTCAGCAGGGGGCTCCGGGGGCTACACCTTC. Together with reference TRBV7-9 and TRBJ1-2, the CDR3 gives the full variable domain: DTGVSQNPRHKITKRGQNVTFRCDPISEHNRLYWYRQTLGQGPEFLTYFQNEAQLEKSRLLSDRFSAERPKGSFSTLEIQRTEQGDSAMYLCASSSSAGGSGGYTFGSGTRLTVV.